This paragraph reports one T cell receptor beta chain. This clone was picked up one time. This receptor's antigen is unknown. The input lacks base qualities; no much larger clone sits a single base away. TCRbeta CDR3 regions were amplified from genomic DNA using the immunoSEQ Assay, a bias-controlled multiplex PCR. Regarding the original processing steps: The number of nucleated cells in each sample was estimated from the amplification of reference gene primers within the assay. Sequence reads were collapsed and filtered to measure the absolute abundance of every unique TCRbeta CDR3 rearrangement. For each sample, productive Simpson clonality was calculated as the square root of Simpson's diversity index across productive rearrangements. Drawn from immuneACCESS, this table holds only the in-frame rearrangements with V and J called that TCRdb kept. Clones are partly lost; checked studies trace under half to an unresolved V gene and leave the rest unexplained. D and trimming were read from the DNA, whereas the V and J calls and clone size are those reported in that table. This sample has tens of thousands of clones in its table, and 75% to 90% of those were observed once. The ten top clones hold about a third of the sample.

This entry is derived from a study of blood T cell repertoires in COVID-19 (dated by TCRdb to 2018 to 2020). Background for the entire study: Samples from collaborators originated in the United States, Italy and Spain and spanned both the acute and convalescent phases of COVID-19. The samples were drawn from the first 160 participants of the ongoing ImmuneRACE study and from over a thousand subjects provided by 6 global collaborators. The prospective study material was composed of cDNA or gDNA derived from T cells, B-cell-depleted T cells, or PBMCs. A de-identified subject ID, COVID-19 status, age in years and sex were almost always included in the sample metadata. The repertoires were released in a freely available public database intended as a resource for research on the immune response to SARS-CoV-2. Where available, HLA class I and class II types were taken from metadata supplied by the sample provider and were not determined by assay-based typing. The dataset comprised deeply sampled blood TCRbeta repertoires from subjects exposed to, actively infected with, or recovered from COVID-19.

At one collaborating source in Seattle, patients were enrolled during active infection and were followed longitudinally through the course of disease. The collaborating institutions used their own protocols to collect whole blood in K2EDTA tubes. For TCRbeta analysis, collaborators shipped samples as frozen whole blood, isolated PBMCs, or DNA extracted from either of those sample types. Beyond this particular receptor, the publication reports: How much clinical and demographic metadata was included differed by source and by participant, and the metadata was provided uncurated.

Its CDR3 holds 15 amino acids, cysteine through phenylalanine. Only CDR3 DNA is held: 45 bases, read in frame from base 1. The germline V gene supplies CDR1 SGHVS and CDR2 FQNEAQ. V is reduced by 5 bases and J by 6 bases, leaving a spacing of 19 bases between them. The sequenced sample was peripheral blood. This sequence was found in a woman at least 80 years old with COVID-19, enrolled during active disease. The rearrangement combines TRBV7-8 with TRBJ1-2; the D gene is perhaps TRBD1, from 6 matching bases. The DNA sequence is TGTGCCAGCAGCCCAGAGGTCAGGGGATCCGATGGCTACACCTTC. Its coded protein is CASSPEVRGSDGYTF.